The T cell receptor (beta chain) under discussion was sequenced for a study of CD8 T cells in Susac syndrome. Sequencing targeted TCR beta in blood CD8+ and CD4+ T cells. Patients with stable or active relapsing-remitting disease, all of them treatment-naive, made up the multiple sclerosis controls. In germline, CDR1 is SGHTA, CDR2 FQGTGA. The CDR3 contains 15 residues. The germline V and J ends were trimmed by 0 bases and 10 bases, with 13 bases remaining between them. Random hexamers served to reverse transcribe roughly 0.5 to 1 ug RNA. The immunoSEQ assay covered 54 Vbeta and 13 Jbeta segments for CDR3. TCRdb reprocessed the immunoSEQ multiplex PCR reads via MiXCR and lists one record per CDR3 protein. Here the sample spans about 250,000 distinct CDR3 sequences, about 93% being singletons. This clonotype was detected only a few times.

The material sequenced was CD4+ T cells from PBMCs. The receptor was isolated from a human donor with multiple sclerosis. The chain couples TRBV7-3 to TRBJ1-6; D may be TRBD1 (5 bases). The CDR3 DNA reads TGTGCCAGCAGCTTAACAGGGCCAGGGACCTCACCCCTCCACTTT. It encodes CASSLTGPGTSPLHF.